Included here is one T cell receptor beta chain sequence, with context. The specificity of this receptor is unknown. No base qualities exist here, and no much larger clone lies one base off it. As encoded in the germline V gene (reference sequence), CDR1 is MNHNY while CDR2 is SVGAGI. V is cut by 5 bases and J by 4 bases, and the space between the germline ends is 13 bases. The CDR3 runs 14 amino acids, cysteine and phenylalanine included. The entry retains the CDR3 DNA only, 42 bases that are in frame from base 1. The time point label corresponds to: about 28 days (+/-7) after the second vaccine dose. This sample's treatment or condition label indicates: meningococcal conjugate vaccine given as trial control. Samples from vaccinated people were obtained from the UK trials COV001 and COV002, which included a single-blind randomized controlled phase 2/3 trial of AZD1222 (ChAdOx1 nCoV-19) in healthy adults. Trial participant PBMC samples were collected at day 0 and day 28 after the second dose for TCRbeta chain sequencing.

The CDR3 regions of human TCRbeta chains were analyzed by immunosequencing. The study's own analysis went as follows. Repertoire TCRs were matched against a reference library of SARS-CoV-2-specific TCRs generated with the MIRA antigen-specificity platform. Breadth was defined as the fraction of unique TCRs that were SARS-CoV-2-associated. Depth was defined as the fraction of total T cells that were SARS-CoV-2-associated. Using the MIRA data, every spike-specific TCR was mapped to the spike region that the TCR reacted to and assigned to either a CD4 or a CD8 class. Log10-transformed breadth and depth values were compared by one-way ANOVA with Sidak's multiple comparisons tests. Held by TCRdb, this immuneACCESS table contains in-frame sequences only and omits some clones. Under half of the omission traces to an unresolved V gene where checked; the cause of the rest is unknown. V and J calls plus clone size are reproduced from that table; the DNA served to infer D and trimming. The sample table holds some 190,000 clones, of which 94% were seen once. The top ten hold approximately 1.5% of the sample.

This sample is drawn from a study of T cell responses to AZD1222 COVID-19 vaccine (dated by TCRdb to 2020 to 2023). Regarding the complete study: A total of 233 trial participants underwent TCR sequencing, of whom around 200 received two doses of AZD1222 and about 25 received two doses of the MenACWY control vaccine. Trial participants were enrolled by age into 18-55, 56-69 and 70-plus year subgroups, with approximately 150, 28 and 58 TCR-sequenced participants respectively.

The investigation overall reported the following: Conclusions about previously exposed vaccinees are limited, since just 6 or 7 AZD1222 recipients were seropositive for SARS-CoV-2 at baseline. Because no samples from the day 14 peak response were available, repertoires could be characterized only after the peak T cell response. Nearly half of unique spike-specific TCRs reportedly recognized epitopes outside regions mutated in the B.1.351 and B.1.1.7 variants. A significant rise in spike-specific TCR breadth and depth was observed after two AZD1222 doses relative to day 0 and relative to MenACWY recipients. The 56-69-year group was small, and its depth increase did not reach significance, likely because of low power. The whole spike protein was spanned by vaccine-associated CD4 TCRs, and dominant responses were seen in regions 160-218 and 743-854. Most participants were white British and females outnumbered males, and the authors suggested that clonal diversity may have been underestimated.

This TCR was recovered from an adult who received the MenACWY meningococcal vaccine as a control. The V and J genes are TRBV6-6 and TRBJ2-3; the D gene is perhaps TRBD2, from 5 matching bases. The input for sequencing was peripheral blood, taken 28 days after the second dose of the MenACWY control vaccine. The DNA is TGTGCCAGCAGTGTCAGAGGGAGCGCAGATACGCAGTATTTT. This sequence encodes CASSVRGSADTQYF.